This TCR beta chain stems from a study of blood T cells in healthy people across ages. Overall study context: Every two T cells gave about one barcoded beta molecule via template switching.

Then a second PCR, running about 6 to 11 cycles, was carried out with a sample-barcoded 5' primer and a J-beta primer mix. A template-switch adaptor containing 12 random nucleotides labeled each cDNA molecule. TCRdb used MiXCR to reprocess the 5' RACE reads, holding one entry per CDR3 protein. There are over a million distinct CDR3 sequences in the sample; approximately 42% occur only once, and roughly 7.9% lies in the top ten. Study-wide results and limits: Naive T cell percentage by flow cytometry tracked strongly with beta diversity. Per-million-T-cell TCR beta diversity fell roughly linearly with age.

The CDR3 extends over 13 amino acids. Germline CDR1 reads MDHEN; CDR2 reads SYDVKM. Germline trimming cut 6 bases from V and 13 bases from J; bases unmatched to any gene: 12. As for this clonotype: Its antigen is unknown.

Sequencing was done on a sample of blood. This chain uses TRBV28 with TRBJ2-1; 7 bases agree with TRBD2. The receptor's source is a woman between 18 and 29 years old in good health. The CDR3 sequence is CASREGGQETQFF. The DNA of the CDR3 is TGTGCCAGCAGGGAGGGAGGGCAAGAGACCCAGTTCTTC.